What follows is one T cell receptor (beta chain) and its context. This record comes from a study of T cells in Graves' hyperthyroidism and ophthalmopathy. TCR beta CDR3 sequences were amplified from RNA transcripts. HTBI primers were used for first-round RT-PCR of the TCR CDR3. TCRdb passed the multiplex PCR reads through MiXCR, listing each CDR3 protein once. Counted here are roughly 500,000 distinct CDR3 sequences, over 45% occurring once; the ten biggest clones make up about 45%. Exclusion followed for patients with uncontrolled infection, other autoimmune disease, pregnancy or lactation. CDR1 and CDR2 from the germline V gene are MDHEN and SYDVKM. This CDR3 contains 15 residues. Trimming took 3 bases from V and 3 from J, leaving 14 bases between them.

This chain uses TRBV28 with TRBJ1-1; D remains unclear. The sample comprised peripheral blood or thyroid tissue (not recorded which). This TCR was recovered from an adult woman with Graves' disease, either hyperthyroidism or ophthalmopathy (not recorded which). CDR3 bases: TGTGCCAGCAGTTTCCCGATCGGGTTGGACACTGAAGCTTTCTTT. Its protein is CASSFPIGLDTEAFF. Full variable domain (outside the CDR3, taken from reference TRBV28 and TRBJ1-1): DVKVTQSSRYLVKRTGEKVFLECVQDMDHENMFWYRQDPGLGLRLIYFSYDVKMKEKGDIPEGYSVSREKKERFSLILESASTNQTSMYLCASSFPIGLDTEAFFGQGTRLTVV.